The 16 T cell receptor beta chains in this list originate from one sample, sequenced in a study of shared clonotypes between healthy human individuals. Profiling relied on immunoSEQ multiplex PCR, and the TCRdb table lists in-frame clones only, not all of them. The sample yields approximately 980,000 clones, approximately 76% seen once. Input material: memory CD4+ T cells sorted from blood. Subset noted: CD45RA-negative fraction. These TCRs come from a young man in good health.

In regard to this clone: Other DNA sequences in this sample translate to the same CDR3. V gene TRBV28 combines with J gene TRBJ1-2; 8 bases are a match to TRBD1. The CDR3 runs to 13 residues. Germline V CDR1 and CDR2: MDHEN, SYDVKM. V lost 2 bases to trimming and J lost 8 bases; unmatched junction nucleotides: 4. The CDR3: CASSLQGARGYTF. The CDR3 DNA reads as TGTGCCAGCAGTTTACAGGGGGCACGGGGCTACACCTTC.

The V call is TRBV28, the J call TRBJ1-2; the match to TRBD1 covers 7 bases. Germline V gene sequence: CDR1 MDHEN, CDR2 SYDVKM. The V segment lost 3 bases and the J segment 5 bases; nucleotides outside the gene matches: 9. This CDR3 region has 15 residues. CDR3 protein: CASSFPTGRGYGYTF. The CDR3 DNA reads as TGTGCCAGCAGTTTCCCGACAGGGAGAGGGTATGGCTACACCTTC.

This chain connects TRBV19 to TRBJ2-1; no clear D gene. CDR1 and CDR2 from the germline V gene are LNHDA and SQIVND (reference sequence). The CDR3 loop spans 15 amino acids. Trimming stripped 5 bases from V and 7 bases from J, with 18 bases between. Written as DNA, the CDR3 is TGTGCCAGTAGTCCGCACCCCATCGGAGTGAATGAGCAGTTCTTC. Translation: CASSPHPIGVNEQFF.

The rearrangement links TRBV11-3 to TRBJ1-2; 7 positions agree with TRBD1. In germline, CDR1 is SGHNT, CDR2 YENEEA. V was clipped by 8 bases and J by 4 bases; unmatched bases: 16. The CDR3 extends over 16 amino acids. The CDR3 DNA reads as TGTGCCAGCGCAATAGCCCAGGGGGAAAACCTCTATGGCTACACCTTC. Translated, it gives CASAIAQGENLYGYTF.

This chain joins TRBV7-2 and TRBJ2-5; TRBD2 matches 12 bases. The CDR3 extends over 16 amino acids. Trimming at V came to 5 bases and at J to 2 bases, leaving 6 bases not matched to a gene. Germline lookup yields CDR1 SGHTA and CDR2 FQGNSA. The CDR3 coding sequence is TGTGCCAGCAGCACGGGACTAGCGGGCGGACAAGAGACCCAGTACTTC. It is translated as CASSTGLAGGQETQYF.

This clone was detected once. The CDR3 reads CASSLGGSDGYTF. CDR3 bases: TGTGCCAGCAGCTTGGGGGGGAGCGATGGCTACACCTTC. This chain joins TRBV5-6 and TRBJ1-2; a possible D gene is TRBD1 (5 bases). The CDR3 extends over 13 amino acids. The V end was cut by 0 bases, the J end by 6 bases, with 9 bases between. The germline V gene encodes CDR1 SGHDT and CDR2 YYEEEE.

On this clone: Distinct nucleotide sequences in the sample also encode this CDR3. The chain carries TRBV18 and TRBJ2-3, with D uncertain. Germline V gives CDR1 KGHSH, CDR2 LQKENI. The CDR3 sequence is 14 residues long. Trimming took 3 bases from V and 5 from J, leaving 12 bases between them. For the CDR3, the DNA is TGTGCCAGCTCACCCAGCCAGACGGGAGATACGCAGTATTTT. Amino acid sequence: CASSPSQTGDTQYF.

This CDR3 is CASSSGLAVAYEQYF. CDR3 sequence (DNA): TGTGCCAGCAGTAGTGGACTAGCGGTAGCCTACGAGCAGTACTTC. The chain is built from TRBV14 and TRBJ2-7, with TRBD2 matching over 10 bases. Germline V gene data show CDR1 as SGHDN and CDR2 as FVKESK. V lost 6 bases to trimming and J lost 2 bases; unmatched junction nucleotides: 7. CDR3 length: 15 residues.

The V call is TRBV4-1, the J call TRBJ2-1, with D perhaps assigned TRBD1 or TRBD2 (5 bases each). The CDR3 has 16 amino acids. V shed 0 bases and J shed 5 bases, with 14 bases lying between them. The V gene's germline CDR1 is MGHRA and CDR2 YSYEKL. The CDR3 loop reads CASSQDRGFHHNEQFF. In DNA, the CDR3 is TGCGCCAGCAGCCAAGATCGGGGCTTCCACCACAATGAGCAGTTCTTC.

The CDR3: CASSRGQGNTGELFF. In nucleotides, the CDR3 is TGTGCCAGCAGTCGCGGACAGGGAAACACCGGGGAGCTGTTTTTT. The chain uses TRBV6-6 and TRBJ2-2; TRBD1 matches at 8 bases. Per the germline V gene, CDR1 is MNHNY and CDR2 is SVGAGI (reference sequence). The CDR3 contains 15 residues. The ends lost 5 bases at V and 2 bases at J; junction bases unmatched: 4.

CDR3 sequence (DNA): TGTGCCAGCAGCCCACCAGCGGGCCACTACGAGCAGTACTTC. As protein: CASSPPAGHYEQYF. This chain links TRBV7-9 with TRBJ2-7; tentatively, D is TRBD2 (6 bases). Germline V lookup: CDR1 SEHNR, CDR2 FQNEAQ (reference sequence). CDR3 length equals 14 residues. The V end lost 5 bases, the J end lost 3 bases, and 14 bases lay between the germline ends.

V is TRBV28 and J is TRBJ1-5; D remains unclear. This CDR3 has 14 residues. Germline V gives CDR1 MDHEN, CDR2 SYDVKM. CDR3 coding DNA: TGTGCTCTTAATAGACCCTCCGGAGGCCAGCCCCAGCATTTT. Encoded protein: CALNRPSGGQPQHF.

This clone has only a few counts. The same CDR3 also results from other DNA sequences found in this sample. V and J are TRBV11-2 and TRBJ2-7, with unresolved D. The CDR3 runs 12 residues. The germline V gene encodes CDR1 SGHAT and CDR2 FQNNGV. V lost 5 bases and J lost 0, with 5 bases in between. CDR3 residues: CASSGTSYEQYF. DNA for the CDR3: TGTGCCAGCAGCGGTACCTCCTACGAGCAGTACTTC.

This chain links TRBV18 with TRBJ1-1; no firm D call. Germline CDR1 reads KGHSH; CDR2 reads LQKENI. The CDR3 is 16 residues long. The V gene lost 0 bases and the J gene lost 4 bases, with 15 bases spanning the gap. The CDR3 nucleotides read TGTGCCAGCTCACCACCCAACAAGGAAGTTGGCACTGAAGCTTTCTTT. Amino acid sequence: CASSPPNKEVGTEAFF.

The chain links TRBV29-1 to TRBJ1-1, with D perhaps matching TRBD1 (5 bases). The CDR3 contains 13 residues. Germline V gives CDR1 SQVTM, CDR2 ANQGSEA. With 4 bases removed from V and 2 bases from J, the gap between germline ends came to 11 bases. This chain's CDR3 is CSVGQPLNTEAFF. The CDR3, as DNA: TGCAGCGTTGGACAGCCTCTCAACACTGAAGCTTTCTTT.

This clone was picked up one time. The gene calls are TRBV6-6 and TRBJ2-7; TRBD1 aligns across 8 bases. The germline CDR1 and CDR2 sequences are MNHNY and SVGAGI (reference sequence). This CDR3 region has 14 residues. J was trimmed by 3 bases and V by 6 bases; bases with no gene match: 7. The CDR3 here is CASRLGQGDYEQYF. CDR3 bases: TGTGCCAGCAGACTCGGACAGGGTGACTACGAGCAGTACTTC.